This TCR beta chain was obtained from a study of blood T cells in healthy people across ages. It was with a sample-barcoded 5' primer and a J-beta primer mix that a second PCR of roughly 7 to 12 cycles was run. TCRdb ran MiXCR on the 5' RACE reads and lists one entry per CDR3 protein. The sample contains some 710,000 distinct CDR3 sequences, roughly 20% of which appear only once. V was cut by 2 bases and J by 5 bases, with 8 bases left in between. The CDR3 runs to 13 residues. Germline loops: CDR1 SEHNR, CDR2 FQNEAQ (reference sequence). This clonotype was seen ten or more times. The sample taken for sequencing was blood. This receptor was identified in a man in his sixties or seventies in good health. This rearrangement joins TRBV7-9 to TRBJ2-3; unclear D gene. Here the CDR3 reads CASSLPPGDTQYF. The CDR3 region has the DNA TGTGCCAGCAGCTTACCCCCGGGAGATACGCAGTATTTT.